This TCR beta chain is from a study of blood T cell repertoires in COVID-19. About the research overall: T cells, B-cell-depleted T cells, or PBMCs supplied cDNA or gDNA.

Generated by immunoSEQ multiplex PCR, the TCRdb table keeps only in-frame clones and is missing some. Seen here are a few hundred thousand clones, more than 85% observed once, and the top ten hold roughly 3%. This CDR3 contains 16 residues. Losses at the gene ends were 1 base for V and 7 bases for J; bases not matched to a gene: 6. Germline V gene data show CDR1 as MNHEY and CDR2 as SMNVEV (reference sequence). Individuals aged roughly 18 to 95 years were recruited from fewer than 30 US areas. Cohort placement rested on clinical history that participants reported themselves. This rearrangement joins TRBV27 to TRBJ1-4; TRBD1 matches at 10 bases. Specimen: PBMCs or T cells enriched from blood (not recorded which). This TCR was recovered from a woman aged 25 to 45 who had recovered from COVID-19. In DNA form, the CDR3 reads TGTGCCAGCAGTTTATGGTCCGGGACAGGGGTTGAAAAACTGTTTTTT. Its translation: CASSLWSGTGVEKLFF.